The 20 T cell receptor beta chains below come from one sample, sequenced in a study of T cells in Graves' hyperthyroidism and ophthalmopathy. The investigators amplified TCR beta CDR3 regions from RNA transcripts. First-round RT-PCR targeting the TCR CDR3 was performed with the HTBI primer set. TCRdb analysed the multiplex PCR reads with MiXCR anew, one entry per CDR3 protein. The table includes roughly 400,000 distinct CDR3 sequences, 11% to 15% detected once. Sequencing used blood. These receptors were obtained from a man aged 50 to 59 with Graves' ophthalmopathy.

The chain is built from TRBV5-1 and TRBJ2-5; a weak D match, TRBD2 (5 bases). V lost 0 bases and J 5 bases, leaving 11 bases between the germline ends. The germline V gene encodes CDR1 SGHRS and CDR2 YFSETQ. The CDR3 runs to 14 residues. The CDR3 region is CASSLGGVPETQYF. The CDR3 bases are TGCGCCAGCAGCTTGGGGGGAGTACCGGAGACCCAGTACTTC.

This clonotype has just a few counts. A much larger clone differs from this one at a single base, so this may be a read error. J is TRBJ2-1 and V is TRBV11-2; no clear D gene. The J call is uncertain, as TRBJ2-7 better fits the DNA end. CDR1 is SGHAT, CDR2 FQNNGV, per germline. The CDR3 contains 17 residues. DNA of the CDR3: TGTGCCAGCAGCTTAATTTTGGGCTTAAGCTCCTACAATGAGCAGTACTTC. It translates to CASSLILGLSSYNEQYF.

The chain employs TRBV14 and TRBJ1-5; weak D call: TRBD1 (5 bases). The CDR3 length is 13 residues. Germline V CDR1 and CDR2: SGHDN, FVKESK. Between the trimmed V and J ends, which lost 2 bases and 4 bases, there was a span of 6 bases. Here the CDR3 DNA reads TGTGCCAGCAGCCAATGGGGGAATCAGCCCCAGCATTTT. It specifies CASSQWGNQPQHF.

Ten or more counts support this clonotype. The CDR3, as DNA: TGTGCCAGCAGTCCGGGACAGGGGGCCCAAGAGACCCAGTACTTC. Translation gives CASSPGQGAQETQYF. The chain links TRBV12-3 or TRBV12-4 to TRBJ2-5, with TRBD1 matching over 12 bases. There are 15 residues in the CDR3. Unmatched junction bases numbered 2, after V lost 5 bases and J lost 1 base.

This clonotype was observed a handful of times. This chain joins TRBV5-1 and TRBJ2-3; 10 bases match TRBD2. In germline, CDR1 is SGHRS, CDR2 YFSETQ. The CDR3 extends over 15 amino acids. V lost 4 bases, J lost 2 bases, and 4 bases stayed unmatched. In DNA, the CDR3 is TGCGCCAGCAGCATGACTAGCGGGTCCACAGATACGCAGTATTTT. Its translation: CASSMTSGSTDTQYF.

The chain couples TRBV4-1 to TRBJ2-1; 10 bases are a match to TRBD2. J gave up 7 bases and V 0 bases, and 9 bases lay outside the gene matches. Germline CDR1 MGHRA, CDR2 YSYEKL. This CDR3 has 17 amino acids. CDR3 coding DNA: TGCGCCAGCAGCCAAGAAGTACGGCTAGCGGGAGCGAATGAGCAGTTCTTC. It encodes CASSQEVRLAGANEQFF.

The rearrangement joins TRBV5-6 to TRBJ2-5; D possibly corresponds to TRBD2 (6 bases). V lost 4 bases and J lost 2, with 15 bases in between. The germline V gene has CDR1 SGHDT and CDR2 YYEEEE. This CDR3 spans 15 amino acids. In DNA, the CDR3 is TGTGCCAGCAGCCAGGGCGGGGCAGGGCAAGAGACCCAGTACTTC. It is translated as CASSQGGAGQETQYF.

This clonotype was detected a few times. The junction departs from germline at one end; a sequencing error may be responsible. The chain recombines TRBV3-1 with TRBJ2-5, with D possibly TRBD1 on 6 matching bases. The CDR3 covers 11 residues. CDR1 is LGHDT and CDR2 is YNNKEL in the germline V gene (reference sequence). The CDR3 loop reads CASSQTGTLNF. The CDR3 nucleotides are TGTGCCAGCAGCCAAACAGGGACCCTGAACTTC.

This clonotype was seen ten or more times. This chain uses TRBV20-1 with TRBJ2-5; the match to TRBD2 covers 13 bases. Trimming removed 4 bases from V and 10 bases from J; junction bases left unmatched: 12. The CDR3 covers 15 residues. Germline assignment: CDR1 DFQATT and CDR2 SNEGSKA (reference sequence). CDR3 amino acids: CSAIQTSGRSGDQYF. CDR3 DNA sequence: TGCAGTGCTATTCAGACTAGCGGGAGGTCCGGAGACCAGTACTTC.

This clonotype showed up many times. This chain joins TRBV11-2 and TRBJ2-5, with D perhaps matching TRBD2 (6 bases). Trimming took 7 bases from V and 0 from J, leaving 12 bases between them. This CDR3 has 14 residues. The germline V gene has CDR1 SGHAT and CDR2 FQNNGV. The CDR3 loop is CASTPGVNQETQYF. For the CDR3, the DNA is TGTGCCAGCACCCCGGGGGTCAACCAAGAGACCCAGTACTTC.

This clonotype was counted at least ten times. The chain employs TRBV29-1 and TRBJ2-1, with D possibly matching TRBD2 (6 bases). This CDR3 spans 13 amino acids. Germline V lookup: CDR1 SQVTM, CDR2 ANQGSEA. The V end was cut by 8 bases, the J end by 1 base, with 12 bases between. The CDR3 DNA reads TGCAGCCAACTCAGCGGGTCCTACAATGAGCAGTTCTTC. It encodes CSQLSGSYNEQFF.

This clonotype showed up many times. The chain recombines TRBV2 with TRBJ2-1, with D possibly being TRBD2 (5 bases). V was trimmed by 5 bases and J by 7 bases, leaving 18 bases between them. Germline V gene data show CDR1 as SNHLY and CDR2 as FYNNEI. This CDR3 has 15 residues. The DNA of the CDR3 is TGTGCCAGCAGTCCTACTAGACAACCGACGAATGAGCAGTTCTTC. Amino acids: CASSPTRQPTNEQFF.

This clonotype was observed at least ten times. The CDR3 spells CASSSRLAAQETQYF. CDR3 in DNA: TGTGCCAGCAGCTCCCGACTAGCAGCACAAGAGACCCAGTACTTC. The rearrangement links TRBV7-6 to TRBJ2-5; TRBD2 matches 7 bases. This CDR3 contains 15 residues. V lost 4 bases, J lost 2 bases, and 7 bases stayed unmatched. Germline V gene lookup returns CDR1 SGHVS and CDR2 FNYEAQ.

This clonotype was counted a few times. The chain combines TRBV9 with TRBJ2-6; D not resolved. Germline V gives CDR1 SGDLS, CDR2 YYNGEE. V gave up 4 bases and J gave up 0 bases, with 8 bases separating them. The CDR3 consists of 15 residues. CDR3 DNA: TGTGCCAGCAGCCCGACACCCTCTGGGGCCAACGTCCTGACTTTC. Protein sequence: CASSPTPSGANVLTF. Filled out from reference TRBV9 and TRBJ2-6, the complete variable domain reads DSGVTQTPKHLITATGQRVTLRCSPRSGDLSVYWYQQSLDQGLQFLIQYYNGEERAKGNILERFSAQQFPDLHSELNLSSLELGDSALYFCASSPTPSGANVLTFGAGSRLTVL.

Many counts were recorded for this clonotype. The V and J genes are TRBV2 and TRBJ2-1; tentative D call: TRBD2 (6 bases). CDR1 is SNHLY and CDR2 is FYNNEI in the germline V gene. V shed 4 bases and J shed 10 bases, with 23 bases lying between them. This CDR3 comprises 16 residues. The CDR3 nucleotides read TGTGCCAGCAGTGTGGGATTAACGGGAGCCCGGGCGGAGCAGTTCTTC. This gives the protein CASSVGLTGARAEQFF.

This clonotype was recorded many times. This chain connects TRBV7-2 to TRBJ1-1; D unresolved. Trimming left V 5 bases short and J 2 bases short, with 12 bases between. Germline CDR1 and CDR2: SGHTA and FQGNSA. There are 14 residues in the CDR3. CDR3 in DNA: TGTGCCAGCAGCAAGTACTTTAGCAACACTGAAGCTTTCTTT. Protein product: CASSKYFSNTEAFF.

This clonotype was picked up one time. The V call is TRBV19, the J call TRBJ2-2; 10 bases align to TRBD1. This CDR3 contains 17 residues. The germline gives CDR1 LNHDA, CDR2 SQIVND (reference sequence). The J segment lost 6 bases and the V segment lost 5 bases, leaving 12 bases of the junction unmatched. CDR3 residues: CASSPRGTGEGAGELFF. DNA of the CDR3: TGTGCCAGTAGTCCGAGGGGGACAGGGGAGGGGGCCGGGGAGCTGTTTTTT.

This clonotype showed up many times. The chain has TRBV28 and TRBJ1-1; D might be TRBD1 (5 bases). The V end was cut by 5 bases, the J end by 0 bases, with 16 bases between. Germline V gives CDR1 MDHEN, CDR2 SYDVKM. The CDR3 length is 16 residues. CDR3 DNA sequence: TGTGCCAGCAGTCTATCGGGGGGGGTCGTGAACACTGAAGCTTTCTTT. Translated: CASSLSGGVVNTEAFF. The complete variable domain, with remaining parts taken from reference TRBV28 and TRBJ1-1, reads DVKVTQSSRYLVKRTGEKVFLECVQDMDHENMFWYRQDPGLGLRLIYFSYDVKMKEKGDIPEGYSVSREKKERFSLILESASTNQTSMYLCASSLSGGVVNTEAFFGQGTRLTVV.

This clonotype was detected ten times or more. V gene TRBV7-9 combines with J gene TRBJ1-1, with a weak D call TRBD1 (6 bases). Germline CDR1 and CDR2: SEHNR and FQNEAQ (reference sequence). V lost 4 bases to trimming and J lost 1 base, with 10 bases between them. There are 14 residues in the CDR3. In DNA, the CDR3 is TGTGCCAGCAGCTCTACAGGGTGGAACACTGAAGCTTTCTTT. Translation: CASSSTGWNTEAFF. Drawing the rest from reference TRBV7-9 and TRBJ1-1, the complete variable domain is DTGVSQNPRHKITKRGQNVTFRCDPISEHNRLYWYRQTLGQGPEFLTYFQNEAQLEKSRLLSDRFSAERPKGSFSTLEIQRTEQGDSAMYLCASSSTGWNTEAFFGQGTRLTVV.

Only a few counts were recorded for this clonotype. This chain joins TRBV12-3 or TRBV12-4 and TRBJ1-1; D is perhaps TRBD1 (5 bases). Trimming pared 1 base from V and 6 bases from J, leaving 12 bases between. This CDR3 comprises 14 residues. CDR3 in amino acids: CASSLVGGSAEAFF. The CDR3 DNA reads TGTGCCAGCAGTTTAGTGGGGGGGAGTGCTGAAGCTTTCTTT.